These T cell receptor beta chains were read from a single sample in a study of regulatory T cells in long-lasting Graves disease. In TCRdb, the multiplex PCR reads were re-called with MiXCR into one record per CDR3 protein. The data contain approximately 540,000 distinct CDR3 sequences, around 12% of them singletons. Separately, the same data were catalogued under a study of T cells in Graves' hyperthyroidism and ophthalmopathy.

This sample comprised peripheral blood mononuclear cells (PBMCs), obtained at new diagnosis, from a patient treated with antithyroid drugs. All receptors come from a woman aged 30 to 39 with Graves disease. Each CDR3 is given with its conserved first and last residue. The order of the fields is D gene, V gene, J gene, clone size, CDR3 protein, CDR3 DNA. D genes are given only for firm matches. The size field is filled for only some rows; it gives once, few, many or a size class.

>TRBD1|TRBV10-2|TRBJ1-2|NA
CASPDREDGYTF
TGCGCCAGCCCGGACAGGGAGGACGGCTACACCTTC
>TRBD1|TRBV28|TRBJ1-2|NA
CASRHRGRRGYTF
TGTGCCAGCAGACATAGGGGGCGTCGAGGCTACACCTTC
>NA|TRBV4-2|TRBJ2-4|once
CASSQDGTAKNIQYF
TGTGCCAGCAGCCAAGATGGAACGGCAAAAAACATTCAGTACTTC
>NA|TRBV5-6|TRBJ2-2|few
CASSFIRTTGELFF
TGTGCCAGCAGCTTTATCAGGACCACCGGGGAGCTGTTTTTT
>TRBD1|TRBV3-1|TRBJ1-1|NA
CASSQDLWDRVVAARAVNTEAFF
TGTGCCAGCAGCCAAGATCTATGGGACAGGGTTGTGGCAGCCAGAGCCGTTAACACTGAAGCTTTCTTT
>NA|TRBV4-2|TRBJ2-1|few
CASSQDSGGGRNEQFF
TGTGCCAGCAGCCAAGATTCAGGGGGAGGGCGGAATGAGCAGTTCTTC
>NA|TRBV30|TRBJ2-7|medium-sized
CAWSAGGGHYEQYF
TGTGCCTGGAGTGCAGGAGGGGGGCACTACGAGCAGTACTTC
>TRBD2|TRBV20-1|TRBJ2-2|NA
CSAHGGLAGSTGELFF
TGCAGTGCTCATGGTGGTCTAGCGGGTTCCACCGGGGAGCTGTTTTTT
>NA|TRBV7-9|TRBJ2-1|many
CASSLGVSGNEQFF
TGTGCCAGCAGCTTAGGGGTATCGGGCAATGAGCAGTTCTTC
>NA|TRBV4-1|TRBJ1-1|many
CASSPGHRRGTEAFF
TGCGCCAGCAGCCCGGGACATCGTAGAGGAACTGAAGCTTTCTTT
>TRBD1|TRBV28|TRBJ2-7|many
CASRPDRVAYEQYF
TGTGCCAGCAGACCAGACAGGGTGGCCTACGAGCAGTACTTC
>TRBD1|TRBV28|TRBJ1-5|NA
CASSGGQGSGQPQHF
TGTGCCAGCAGTGGGGGACAGGGGTCGGGACAGCCCCAGCATTTT
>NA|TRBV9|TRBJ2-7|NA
CAGSSAAGIYEQYF
TGTGCCGGCAGCAGCGCCGCAGGGATCTACGAGCAGTACTTC
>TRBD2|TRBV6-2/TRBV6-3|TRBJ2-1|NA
CASSYSEKTSADEQFF
TGTGCCAGCAGTTACTCGGAAAAGACTAGCGCTGATGAGCAGTTCTTC
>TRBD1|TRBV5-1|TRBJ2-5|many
CASSFRDRGQETQYF
TGCGCCAGCAGCTTCCGGGACAGAGGACAAGAGACCCAGTACTTC
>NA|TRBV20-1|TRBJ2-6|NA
CSASGRGAGANVLTF
TGCAGTGCTAGCGGCAGAGGGGCTGGGGCCAACGTCCTGACTTTC
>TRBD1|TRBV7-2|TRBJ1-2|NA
CASRQGASYGYTF
TGTGCCAGCAGACAGGGGGCCTCATATGGCTACACCTTC
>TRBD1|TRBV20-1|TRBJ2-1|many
CSARDHRGNEQFF
TGCAGTGCTAGAGACCACAGGGGCAATGAGCAGTTCTTC
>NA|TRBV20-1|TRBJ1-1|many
CSARRGGAEAFF
TGCAGTGCTAGACGAGGAGGAGCTGAAGCTTTCTTT
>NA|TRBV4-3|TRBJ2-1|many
CASSGSRGAYNEQFF
TGCGCCAGCAGCGGTTCTCGCGGGGCCTACAATGAGCAGTTCTTC
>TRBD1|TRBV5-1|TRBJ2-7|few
CASSPPGQGFEQYF
TGCGCCAGCAGCCCTCCGGGACAGGGCTTCGAGCAGTACTTC
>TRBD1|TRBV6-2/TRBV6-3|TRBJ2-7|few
CASSSLAGRGKSYEQYF
TGTGCCAGCAGTTCCTTGGCTGGCAGGGGGAAGTCCTACGAGCAGTACTTC
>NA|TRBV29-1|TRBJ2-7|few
CSVAGTGGTYEQYF
TGCAGCGTGGCCGGGACTGGGGGAACCTACGAGCAGTACTTC
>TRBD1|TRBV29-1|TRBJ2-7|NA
CSANRGPGFEQYF
TGCAGCGCAAACAGGGGTCCGGGTTTCGAGCAGTACTTC
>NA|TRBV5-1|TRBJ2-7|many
CASSLPELDEQYF
TGCGCCAGCAGCTTGCCCGAACTTGACGAGCAGTACTTC
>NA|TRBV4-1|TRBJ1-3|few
CASSPQVVAGNTIYF
TGCGCCAGCAGCCCCCAGGTCGTTGCTGGAAACACCATATATTTT
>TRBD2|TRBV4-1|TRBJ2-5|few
CASSRDRSSGGQETQYF
TGCGCCAGCAGCCGCGATAGGTCTAGCGGGGGTCAAGAGACCCAGTACTTC
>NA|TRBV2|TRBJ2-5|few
CASTGWRVGGTQYF
TGTGCCAGCACTGGGTGGCGGGTCGGAGGGACCCAGTACTTC
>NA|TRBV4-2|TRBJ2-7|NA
CASSQGLGLNSYEQYF
TGTGCCAGCAGCCAAGGGCTCGGGTTAAACTCCTACGAGCAGTACTTC
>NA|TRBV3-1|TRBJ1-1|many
CASSQEGRWDTEAFF
TGTGCCAGCAGCCAAGAGGGCAGGTGGGACACTGAAGCTTTCTTT